This T cell receptor beta chain was captured by sequencing in a study of T cells in Graves' hyperthyroidism and ophthalmopathy. Points from the study as a whole: Before onset, ophthalmopathy was predicted by the model a median roughly 6.8 months earlier.

This CDR3 has 18 amino acids. Losses at the gene ends were 3 bases for V and 7 bases for J; bases not matched to a gene: 13. Germline CDR1 reads SEHNR; CDR2 reads FQNEAQ (reference sequence). This clonotype was counted a few times. Its specificity is unknown. The source of the PBMCs was 8.5 to 10 ml of fresh peripheral blood. From RNA transcripts, TCR beta CDR3 regions were amplified. A set of HTBI primers served as the primers for a first-round RT-PCR of the TCR CDR3. From the multiplex PCR reads, TCRdb called clonotypes with MiXCR, one entry per CDR3 protein. In the table there are about 590,000 distinct CDR3 sequences, roughly 14% of which are singletons.

V gene TRBV7-9 combines with J gene TRBJ1-6, with TRBD1 matching 9 bases. The sample taken for sequencing was blood. The sequence derives from a woman younger than 45 with Graves' hyperthyroidism. CDR3 region: CASSLHPLRQGVNSPLHF. In DNA form, the CDR3 reads TGTGCCAGCAGCTTGCATCCGCTTCGACAGGGGGTCAATTCACCCCTCCACTTT.